This TCR beta chain is drawn from a study of regulatory T cells in long-lasting Graves disease. Study-level information: The definition of persistent Graves' disease was over 5 years of antithyroid drugs with positive TSH receptor antibodies. Study-wide points: Favored gene segments in persistent disease were TRBV28, TRBJ1-2 and TRBJ2-5.

This clonotype occurred a few times. Its matching antigen is unknown. CDR1 is LNHNV and CDR2 is YYDKDF in the germline V gene (reference sequence). Trimming took 0 bases from V and 5 from J, leaving 8 bases between them. There are 15 residues in the CDR3. TCR beta libraries were built with iRepertoire HTBI primers and Arm-PCR of CDR3 regions. TCRdb reprocessed the multiplex PCR reads with MiXCR, giving one entry per CDR3 protein. The sample includes some 470,000 distinct CDR3 sequences, roughly 21% of them seen just once. Indicated time point: persistent/refractory GD, antithyroid drugs over 5 years with positive TRAb. Making the TCR library involved RNA that had been extracted from PBMCs.

The sequence was collected from a female donor with Graves disease. The chain recombines TRBV15 with TRBJ2-6; D is undetermined. The sample in question was peripheral blood mononuclear cells (PBMCs), obtained when the disease was refractory, from a patient treated with antithyroid drugs. CDR3 coding DNA: TGTGCCACCAGCAGAGATGGGCAGAGGGCCAACGTCCTGACTTTC. Translated, it gives CATSRDGQRANVLTF.